The entry below gives a single TCR beta chain sequence along with its context. As yet, its antigen is unknown. This entry is derived from a study of cytomegalovirus exposure and HLA in healthy donors. General study findings and limits: Associated with cytomegalovirus, according to the listing, were around 160 TCR beta chains. Sequence variants that were highly shared formed a cluster that was likely a sequencing artifact. HLA-A and HLA-B allele assignments for most subjects were reportedly predicted accurately using TCR beta sequences.

The CDR3 spans 14 residues. Germline V gene lookup returns CDR1 SGHTA and CDR2 FQGNSA. V lost 2 bases, J lost 6 bases, and 14 bases lay in between. 60 Vbeta and 13 Jbeta primers were used in PCR. In the original processing: Per a later analysis, the number of unique TCR beta chains was roughly 87 million, of which roughly 9.9 million were shared. Sequencing used immunoSEQ multiplex PCR; TCRdb keeps in-frame clones, though not all of them. That table furnishes V, J and clone size, whereas the DNA furnished D and trimming. This table has about 160,000 clones, 80% to 90% appearing once. The receptor's source is a man between 18 and 29 years old in good health and CMV-seronegative. The chain employs TRBV7-2 and TRBJ2-7, with D uncertain. The sequenced material came from PBMCs. The CDR3 region has the DNA TGTGCCAGCAGCTTACCTCCAGGCAGAACCGAGCAGTACTTC. Translation gives CASSLPPGRTEQYF.